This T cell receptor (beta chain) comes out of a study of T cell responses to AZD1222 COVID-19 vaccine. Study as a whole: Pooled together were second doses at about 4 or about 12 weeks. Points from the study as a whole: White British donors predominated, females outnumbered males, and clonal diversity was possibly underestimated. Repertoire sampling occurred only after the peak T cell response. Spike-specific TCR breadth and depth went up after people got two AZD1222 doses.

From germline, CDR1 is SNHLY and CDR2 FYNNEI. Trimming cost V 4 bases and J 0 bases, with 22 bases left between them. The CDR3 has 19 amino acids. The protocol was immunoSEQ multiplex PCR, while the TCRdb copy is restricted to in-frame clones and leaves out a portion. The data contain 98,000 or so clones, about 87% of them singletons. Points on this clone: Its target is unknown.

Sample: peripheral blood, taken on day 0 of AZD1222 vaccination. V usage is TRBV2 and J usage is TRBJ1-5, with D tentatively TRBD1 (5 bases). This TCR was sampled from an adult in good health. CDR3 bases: TGTGCCAGCAGTGGAGACAGCGTAAACCCCAAAGATAGCAATCAGCCCCAGCATTTT. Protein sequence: CASSGDSVNPKDSNQPQHF.